Below are 12 T cell receptor beta chains sequenced from a single sample in a study of cytomegalovirus exposure and HLA in healthy donors. Vbeta (60) and Jbeta (13) primers were used in the PCR. Repertoires were generated with immunoSEQ multiplex PCR, while TCRdb's copy carries only in-frame clones and drops some. Of fewer than 80,000 clones listed, roughly three quarters were seen once; the top ten hold under 3.5%. The specimen sequenced was PBMCs. These receptor sequences come from a man between 18 and 29 years old in good health and CMV-seronegative.

As to this clone: The identical CDR3 is also encoded by other nucleotide sequences in the sample. The V gene is TRBV27, the J gene TRBJ1-6; 10 bases are shared with TRBD1. The CDR3 is 17 residues long. The ends lost 3 bases at V and 4 bases at J; junction bases unmatched: 6. Germline lookup yields CDR1 MNHEY and CDR2 SMNVEV (reference sequence). The CDR3 DNA sequence: TGTGCCAGCAGTTTCCGACAGGGGGCTTCTTATAATTCACCCCTCCACTTT. Translation: CASSFRQGASYNSPLHF.

The chain has TRBV21-1 and TRBJ2-7; TRBD2, the table's D call, lacks a check against the DNA. TRBV21-1 is designated a pseudogene. There are 14 residues in the CDR3. This CDR3 reads CASRGPGISYEQYV. The CDR3 DNA follows: TGTGCCAGCCGAGGGCCCGGGATTTCCTACGAGCAGTACGTC.

The chain employs TRBV6-6 and TRBJ1-3; tentative D call: TRBD1 (6 bases). The CDR3 consists of 15 residues. Deletions cut 2 bases from V and 4 bases from J, with 12 bases between. Germline CDR1 reads MNHNY; CDR2 reads SVGAGI (reference sequence). CDR3 protein: CASSYAQGRGNTIYF. CDR3 coding DNA: TGTGCCAGCAGTTACGCGCAGGGGCGGGGAAACACCATATATTTT.

V usage is TRBV19 and J usage is TRBJ1-5; D ambiguous. The CDR3 spans 14 residues. CDR1 is LNHDA, CDR2 SQIVND, per germline (reference sequence). Deletions cut 3 bases from V and 4 bases from J, with 10 bases between. CDR3 DNA: TGTGCCAGTAGTATCAGTCACGGGAATCAGCCCCAGCATTTT. Amino acid sequence: CASSISHGNQPQHF.

This chain joins TRBV7-9 and TRBJ1-5; D is unclear. Germline CDR1 reads SEHNR; CDR2 reads FQNEAQ (reference sequence). The length of the CDR3 is 13 residues. Trimming cost V 1 base and J 5 bases, with 6 bases left between them. The CDR3 loop reads CASSLERDQPQHF. The DNA for the CDR3 is TGTGCCAGCAGCTTAGAACGGGATCAGCCCCAGCATTTT.

Note on this clone: The sample holds other DNA sequences that translate to the same CDR3. The chain employs TRBV7-9 and TRBJ1-5; D unclear. The CDR3 runs 14 residues. Germline CDR1 is SEHNR and CDR2 is FQNEAQ (reference sequence). The V gene lost 1 base and the J gene lost 1 base, with 5 bases spanning the gap. The CDR3 nucleotides read TGTGCCAGCAGCTTAGGGCAGAGCAATCAGCCCCAGCATTTT. It is translated as CASSLGQSNQPQHF.

This chain uses TRBV30 with TRBJ1-2; D is perhaps TRBD1 (5 bases). Germline V gives CDR1 GTSNPN, CDR2 SVGIG (reference sequence). The CDR3 runs 15 residues. Trimming took off 0 bases at V and 3 bases at J, with 14 bases between the two ends. CDR3 in amino acids: CAWSVHAGGDYGYTF. CDR3 DNA: TGTGCCTGGAGTGTTCATGCCGGGGGAGACTATGGCTACACCTTC.

This sequence joins TRBV12-2 and TRBJ1-2; TRBD1, as called in the table, went unchecked against the DNA. TRBV12-2 is labeled a pseudogene. The CDR3 spans 16 residues. The CDR3 is CASRPQLETGNYGYTF. For the CDR3, the DNA is TGTGCAAGTCGCCCCCAACTCGAGACAGGAAACTATGGCTACACCTTC.

The chain is built from TRBV11-3 and TRBJ2-2, with D maybe TRBD2 (6 bases). Trimming removed 10 bases from V and 4 bases from J, with 16 bases in between. Germline CDR1 reads SGHNT; CDR2 reads YENEEA. The CDR3 covers 14 residues. In DNA, the CDR3 is TGTGCCACTCAGGCGGGGACGGGCACCGGGGAGCTGTTTTTT. Its protein is CATQAGTGTGELFF.

The chain combines TRBV5-6 with TRBJ2-4, with TRBD1 matching 10 bases. The CDR3 has 16 amino acids. Germline CDR1 and CDR2: SGHDT and YYEEEE. The trim removed 4 bases at V and 2 bases at J, leaving 6 bases unmatched. CDR3 in DNA: TGTGCCAGCAGCGCGGGACAGGGGTTAACCAAAAACATTCAGTACTTC. Amino acid sequence: CASSAGQGLTKNIQYF.

The chain carries TRBV6-5 and TRBJ1-6; 8 nucleotides match TRBD1. Germline CDR1 and CDR2: MNHEY and SVGAGI. Trimming took 5 bases from V and 10 from J; bases not matched to a gene: 10. The CDR3 is made up of 15 amino acids. The CDR3 nucleotides read TGTGCCAGCAGTGCCCCCGGACAGGGAGGATCACCCCTCCACTTT. This gives the protein CASSAPGQGGSPLHF.

The V and J genes are TRBV2 and TRBJ1-1; D is uncertain. V lost 5 bases, J lost 1 base, and 14 bases lay in between. The CDR3 is 15 amino acids. Germline values: CDR1 SNHLY, CDR2 FYNNEI. The CDR3 DNA sequence: TGTGCCAGCAGTTCGAAGAGGGCGGAGAACACTGAAGCTTTCTTT. Translating it yields CASSSKRAENTEAFF.